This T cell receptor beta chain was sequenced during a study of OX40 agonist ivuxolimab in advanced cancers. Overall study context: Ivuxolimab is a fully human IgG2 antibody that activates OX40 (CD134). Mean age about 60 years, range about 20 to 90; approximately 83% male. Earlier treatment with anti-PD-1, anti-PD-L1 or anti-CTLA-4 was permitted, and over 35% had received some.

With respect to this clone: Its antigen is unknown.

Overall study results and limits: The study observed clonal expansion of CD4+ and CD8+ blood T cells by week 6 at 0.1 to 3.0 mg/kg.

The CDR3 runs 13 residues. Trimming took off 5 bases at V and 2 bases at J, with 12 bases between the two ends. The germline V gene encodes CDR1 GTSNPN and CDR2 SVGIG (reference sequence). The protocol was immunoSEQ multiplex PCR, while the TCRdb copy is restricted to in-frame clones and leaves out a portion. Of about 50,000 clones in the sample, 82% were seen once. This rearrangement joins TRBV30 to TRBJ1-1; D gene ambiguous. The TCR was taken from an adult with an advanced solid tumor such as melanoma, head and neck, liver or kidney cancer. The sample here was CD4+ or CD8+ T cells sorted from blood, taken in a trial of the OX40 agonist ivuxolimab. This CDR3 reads CAWGRSRNTEAFF. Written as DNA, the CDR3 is TGTGCCTGGGGACGGTCCAGAAACACTGAAGCTTTCTTT.